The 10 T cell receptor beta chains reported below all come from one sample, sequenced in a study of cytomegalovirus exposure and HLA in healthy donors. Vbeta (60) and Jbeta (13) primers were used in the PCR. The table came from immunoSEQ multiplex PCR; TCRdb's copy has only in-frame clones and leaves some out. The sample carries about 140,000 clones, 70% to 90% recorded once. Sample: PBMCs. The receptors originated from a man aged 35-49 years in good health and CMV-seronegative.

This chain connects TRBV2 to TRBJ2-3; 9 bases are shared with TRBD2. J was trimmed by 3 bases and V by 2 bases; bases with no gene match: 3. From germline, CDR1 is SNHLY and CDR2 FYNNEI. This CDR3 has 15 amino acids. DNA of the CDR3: TGTGCCAGCAGTGAACGGGCGGGGGGGACAGATACGCAGTATTTT. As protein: CASSERAGGTDTQYF.

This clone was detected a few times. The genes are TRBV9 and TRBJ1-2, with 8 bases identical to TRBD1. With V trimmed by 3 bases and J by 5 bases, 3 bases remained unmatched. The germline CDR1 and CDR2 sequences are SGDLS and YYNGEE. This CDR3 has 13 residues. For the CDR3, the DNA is TGTGCCAGCAGCGGGCAGGGGGCGTATGGCTACACCTTC. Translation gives CASSGQGAYGYTF.

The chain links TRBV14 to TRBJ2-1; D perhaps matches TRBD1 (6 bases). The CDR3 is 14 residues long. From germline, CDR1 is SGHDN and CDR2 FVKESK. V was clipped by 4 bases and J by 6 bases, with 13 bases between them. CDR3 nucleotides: TGTGCCAGCAGCCGCCAACCAGGGGTCAATGAGCAGTTCTTC. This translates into CASSRQPGVNEQFF.

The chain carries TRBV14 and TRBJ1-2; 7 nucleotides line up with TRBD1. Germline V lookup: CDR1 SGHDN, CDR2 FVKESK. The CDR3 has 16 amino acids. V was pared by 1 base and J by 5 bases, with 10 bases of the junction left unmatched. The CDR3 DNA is TGTGCCAGCAGCCAAGGAGCAACAGGGGAATTTTATGGCTACACCTTC. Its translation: CASSQGATGEFYGYTF.

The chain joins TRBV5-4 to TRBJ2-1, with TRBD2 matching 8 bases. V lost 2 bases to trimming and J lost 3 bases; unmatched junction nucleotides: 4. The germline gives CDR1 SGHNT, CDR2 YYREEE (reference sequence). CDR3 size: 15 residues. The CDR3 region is CASSLSGSFYNEQFF. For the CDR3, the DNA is TGTGCCAGCAGCTTAAGCGGGAGTTTCTACAATGAGCAGTTCTTC.

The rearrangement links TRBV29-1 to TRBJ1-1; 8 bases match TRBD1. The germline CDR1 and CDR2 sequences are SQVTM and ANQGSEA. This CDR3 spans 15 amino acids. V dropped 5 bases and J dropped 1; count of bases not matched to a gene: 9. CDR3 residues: CSVPRDRKSNTEAFF. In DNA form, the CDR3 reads TGCAGCGTTCCCCGGGACAGGAAATCGAACACTGAAGCTTTCTTT.

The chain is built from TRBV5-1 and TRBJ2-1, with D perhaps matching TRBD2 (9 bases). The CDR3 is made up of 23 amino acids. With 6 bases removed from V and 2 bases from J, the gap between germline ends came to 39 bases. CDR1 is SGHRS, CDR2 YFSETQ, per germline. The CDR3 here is CASTTGRPTGTGGLAGTYNEQFF. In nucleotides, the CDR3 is TGCGCCAGCACCACCGGAAGGCCCACCGGGACAGGTGGGCTAGCGGGGACCTACAATGAGCAGTTCTTC.

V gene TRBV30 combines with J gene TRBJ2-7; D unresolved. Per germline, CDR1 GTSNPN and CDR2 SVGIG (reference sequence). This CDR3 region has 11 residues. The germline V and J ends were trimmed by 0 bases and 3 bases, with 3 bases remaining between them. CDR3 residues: CAWSVSYEQYF. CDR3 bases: TGTGCCTGGAGTGTCAGCTACGAGCAGTACTTC.

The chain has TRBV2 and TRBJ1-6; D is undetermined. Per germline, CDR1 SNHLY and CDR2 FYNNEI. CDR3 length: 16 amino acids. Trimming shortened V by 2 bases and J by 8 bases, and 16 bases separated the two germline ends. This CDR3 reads CASSELQRGLDSPLHF. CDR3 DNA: TGTGCCAGCAGTGAACTTCAGCGAGGACTGGATTCACCCCTCCACTTT.

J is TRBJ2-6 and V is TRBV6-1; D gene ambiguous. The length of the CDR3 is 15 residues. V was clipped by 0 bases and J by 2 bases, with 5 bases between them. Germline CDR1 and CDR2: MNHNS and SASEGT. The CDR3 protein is CASSEAQAGANVLTF. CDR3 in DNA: TGTGCCAGCAGTGAAGCTCAGGCTGGGGCCAACGTCCTGACTTTC.